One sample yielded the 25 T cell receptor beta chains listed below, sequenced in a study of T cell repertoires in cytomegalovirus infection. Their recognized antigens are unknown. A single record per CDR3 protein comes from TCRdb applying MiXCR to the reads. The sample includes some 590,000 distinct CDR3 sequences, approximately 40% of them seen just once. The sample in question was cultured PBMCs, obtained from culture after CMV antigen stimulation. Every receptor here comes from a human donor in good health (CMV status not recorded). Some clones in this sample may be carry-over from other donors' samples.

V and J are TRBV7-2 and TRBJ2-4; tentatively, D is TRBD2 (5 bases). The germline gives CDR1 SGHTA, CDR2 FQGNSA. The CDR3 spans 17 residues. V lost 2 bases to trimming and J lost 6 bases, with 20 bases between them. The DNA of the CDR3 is TGTGCCAGCAGCTTACTTCCAGCGGTGAGGGTGGGAAACATTCAGTACTTC. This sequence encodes CASSLLPAVRVGNIQYF.

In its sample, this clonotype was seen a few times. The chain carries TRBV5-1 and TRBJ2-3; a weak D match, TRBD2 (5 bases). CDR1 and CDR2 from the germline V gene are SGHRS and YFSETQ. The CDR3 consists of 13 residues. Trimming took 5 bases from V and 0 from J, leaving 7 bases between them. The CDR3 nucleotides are TGCGCCAGCAGGTGGGAGAGCACAGATACGCAGTATTTT. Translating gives CASRWESTDTQYF.

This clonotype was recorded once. CDR3 amino acids: CASSSGTSASYNEQFF. Written as DNA, the CDR3 is TGTGCCAGCAGCTCCGGGACTAGCGCCTCCTACAATGAGCAGTTCTTC. The chain joins TRBV7-2 to TRBJ2-1; 10 bases match TRBD2. Trimming cost V 4 bases and J 0 bases; bases outside gene matches: 3. Germline V gene data show CDR1 as SGHTA and CDR2 as FQGNSA. This CDR3 comprises 16 residues. Variable domain in full (rest from reference TRBV7-2 and TRBJ2-1): GAGVSQSPSNKVTEKGKDVELRCDPISGHTALYWYRQSLGQGLEFLIYFQGNSAPDKSGLPSDRFSAERTGGSVSTLTIQRTQQEDSAVYLCASSSGTSASYNEQFFGPGTRLTVL.

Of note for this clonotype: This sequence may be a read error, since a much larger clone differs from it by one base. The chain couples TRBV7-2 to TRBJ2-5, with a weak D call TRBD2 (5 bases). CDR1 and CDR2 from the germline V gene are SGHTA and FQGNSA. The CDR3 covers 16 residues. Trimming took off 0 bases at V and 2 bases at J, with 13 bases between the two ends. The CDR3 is CASSLALVGAQETQYF. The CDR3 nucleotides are TGTGCCAGCAGCTTAGCGCTAGTGGGAGCACAAGAGACCCAGTACTTC.

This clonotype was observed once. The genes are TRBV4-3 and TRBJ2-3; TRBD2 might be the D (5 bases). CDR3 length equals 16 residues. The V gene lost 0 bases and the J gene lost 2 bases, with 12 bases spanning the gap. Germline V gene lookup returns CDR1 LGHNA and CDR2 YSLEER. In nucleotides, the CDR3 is TGCGCCAGCAGCCAAGAACCAGCGGAGGCCACAGATACGCAGTATTTT. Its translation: CASSQEPAEATDTQYF.

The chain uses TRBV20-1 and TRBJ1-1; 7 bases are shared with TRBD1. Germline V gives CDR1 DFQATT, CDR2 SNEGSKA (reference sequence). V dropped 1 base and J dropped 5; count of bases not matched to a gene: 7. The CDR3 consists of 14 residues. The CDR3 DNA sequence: TGCAGTGCTAGAGGTGGAGGGGGCTATACTGAAGCTTTCTTT. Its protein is CSARGGGGYTEAFF.

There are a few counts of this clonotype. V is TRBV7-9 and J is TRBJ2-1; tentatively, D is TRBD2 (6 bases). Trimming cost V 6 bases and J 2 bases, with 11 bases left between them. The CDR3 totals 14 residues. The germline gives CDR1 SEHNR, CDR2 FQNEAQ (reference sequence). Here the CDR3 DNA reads TGTGCCAGCAGGTGGGAGGCCCCCTACAATGAGCAGTTCTTC. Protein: CASRWEAPYNEQFF.

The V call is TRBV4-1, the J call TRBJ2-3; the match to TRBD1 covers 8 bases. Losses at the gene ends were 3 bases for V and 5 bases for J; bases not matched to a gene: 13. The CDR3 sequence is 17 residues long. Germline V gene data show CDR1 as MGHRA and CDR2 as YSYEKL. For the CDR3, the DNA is TGCGCCAGCAGCCAGCCCCTCCAGGGGGCTTTGGGAGATACGCAGTATTTT. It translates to CASSQPLQGALGDTQYF.

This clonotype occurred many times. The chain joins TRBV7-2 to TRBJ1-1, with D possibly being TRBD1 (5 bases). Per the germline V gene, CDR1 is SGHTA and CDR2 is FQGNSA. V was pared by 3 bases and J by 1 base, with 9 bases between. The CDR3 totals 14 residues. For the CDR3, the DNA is TGTGCCAGCAGCTTTGGGACGGGGAACACTGAAGCTTTCTTT. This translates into CASSFGTGNTEAFF. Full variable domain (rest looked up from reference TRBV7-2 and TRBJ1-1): GAGVSQSPSNKVTEKGKDVELRCDPISGHTALYWYRQSLGQGLEFLIYFQGNSAPDKSGLPSDRFSAERTGGSVSTLTIQRTQQEDSAVYLCASSFGTGNTEAFFGQGTRLTVV.

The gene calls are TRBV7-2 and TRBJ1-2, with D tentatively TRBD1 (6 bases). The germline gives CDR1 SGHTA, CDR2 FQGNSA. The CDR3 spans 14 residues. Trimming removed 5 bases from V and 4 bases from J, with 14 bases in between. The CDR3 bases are TGTGCCAGCAGCCCGACAGGATTTGGCTATGGCTACACCTTC. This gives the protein CASSPTGFGYGYTF.

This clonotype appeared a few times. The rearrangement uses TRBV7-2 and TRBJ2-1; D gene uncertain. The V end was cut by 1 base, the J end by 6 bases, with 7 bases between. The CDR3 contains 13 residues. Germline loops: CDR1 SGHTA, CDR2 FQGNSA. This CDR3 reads CASSLGRINEQFF. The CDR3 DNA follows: TGTGCCAGCAGCTTAGGACGAATCAATGAGCAGTTCTTC.

The CDR3 nucleotides are TGCAGTGCTACGCGGGGGACCGGGGAGCTGTTTTTT. Translated: CSATRGTGELFF. The chain links TRBV20-1 to TRBJ2-2, with 7 bases identical to TRBD2. The V gene end was trimmed by 4 bases and the J gene end by 5 bases; junction bases not matched to a gene: 1. The CDR3 runs to 12 residues. In germline, CDR1 is DFQATT, CDR2 SNEGSKA (reference sequence).

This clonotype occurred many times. This CDR3 is CASSLAAGVSYEQYF. The CDR3 nucleotides read TGTGCCAGCAGCTTAGCAGCGGGAGTATCCTACGAGCAGTACTTC. V is TRBV7-2 and J is TRBJ2-7, with 8 bases lining up with TRBD2. Unmatched junction bases numbered 2, after V lost 0 bases and J lost 1 base. Germline V gene sequence: CDR1 SGHTA, CDR2 FQGNSA. The length of the CDR3 is 15 residues.

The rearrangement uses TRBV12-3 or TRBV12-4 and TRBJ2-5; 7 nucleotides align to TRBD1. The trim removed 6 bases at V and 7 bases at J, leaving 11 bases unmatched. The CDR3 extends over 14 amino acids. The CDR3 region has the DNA TGTGCCAGCAGACCGGGACAGAGAGGAGTGACCCAGTACTTC. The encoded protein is CASRPGQRGVTQYF.

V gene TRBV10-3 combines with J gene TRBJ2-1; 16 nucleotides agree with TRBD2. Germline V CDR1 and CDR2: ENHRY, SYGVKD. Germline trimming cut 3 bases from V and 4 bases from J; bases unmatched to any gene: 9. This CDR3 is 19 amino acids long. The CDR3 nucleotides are TGTGCCATCAGTGAAAGTCAGCCGGGACTAGCGGGGGGGTACAATGAGCAGTTCTTC. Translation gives CAISESQPGLAGGYNEQFF.

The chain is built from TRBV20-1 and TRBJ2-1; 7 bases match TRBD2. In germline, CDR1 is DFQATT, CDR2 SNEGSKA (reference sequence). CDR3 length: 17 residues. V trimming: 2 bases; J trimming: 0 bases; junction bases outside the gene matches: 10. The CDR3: CSARRPGAGSSYNEQFF. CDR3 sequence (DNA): TGCAGTGCTAGACGCCCGGGAGCGGGGAGCTCCTACAATGAGCAGTTCTTC.

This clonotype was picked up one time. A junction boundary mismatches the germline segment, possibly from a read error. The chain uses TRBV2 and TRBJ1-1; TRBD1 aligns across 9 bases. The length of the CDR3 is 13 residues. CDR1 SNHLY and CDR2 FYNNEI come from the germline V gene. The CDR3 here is CTSSEPGTGRSFF. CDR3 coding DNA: TGTACCAGCAGTGAACCCGGGACAGGGAGGTCTTTCTTT.

CDR3 in DNA: TGTGCCAGCACCTTGGGGCGGGGAGGCACAGATACGCAGTATTTT. Encoded protein: CASTLGRGGTDTQYF. This chain uses TRBV12-3 or TRBV12-4 with TRBJ2-3; perhaps TRBD2 as D (6 bases). Trimming stripped 7 bases from V and 1 base from J, with 15 bases between. The CDR3 has 15 amino acids.

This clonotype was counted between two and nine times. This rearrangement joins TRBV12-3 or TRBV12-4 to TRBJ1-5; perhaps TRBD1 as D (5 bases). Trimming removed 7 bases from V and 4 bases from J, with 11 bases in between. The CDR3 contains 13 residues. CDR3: CASTGRVNQPQHF. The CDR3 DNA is TGTGCCAGCACCGGCAGGGTGAATCAGCCCCAGCATTTT.

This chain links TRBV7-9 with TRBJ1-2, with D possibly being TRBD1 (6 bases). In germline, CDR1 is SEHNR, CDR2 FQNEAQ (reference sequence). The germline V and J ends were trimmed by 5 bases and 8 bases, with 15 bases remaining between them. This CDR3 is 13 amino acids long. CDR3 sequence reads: CASSPGTNEGYTF. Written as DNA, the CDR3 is TGTGCCAGCAGCCCCGGGACAAATGAAGGCTACACCTTC. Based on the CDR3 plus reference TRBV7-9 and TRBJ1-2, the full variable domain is DTGVSQNPRHKITKRGQNVTFRCDPISEHNRLYWYRQTLGQGPEFLTYFQNEAQLEKSRLLSDRFSAERPKGSFSTLEIQRTEQGDSAMYLCASSPGTNEGYTFGSGTRLTVV.

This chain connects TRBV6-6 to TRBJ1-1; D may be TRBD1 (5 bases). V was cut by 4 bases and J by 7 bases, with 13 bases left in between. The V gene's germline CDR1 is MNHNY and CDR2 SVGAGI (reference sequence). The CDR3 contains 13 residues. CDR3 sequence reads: CASSLMQGVEAFF. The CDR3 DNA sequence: TGTGCCAGCAGTTTAATGCAGGGAGTTGAAGCTTTCTTT.

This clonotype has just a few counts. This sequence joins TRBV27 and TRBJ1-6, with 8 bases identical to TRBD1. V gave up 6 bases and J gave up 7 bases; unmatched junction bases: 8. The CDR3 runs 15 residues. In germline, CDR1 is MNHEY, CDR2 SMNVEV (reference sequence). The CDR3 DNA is TGTGCCAGCAGCATGGACAGGGCTAACAATTCACCCCTCCACTTT. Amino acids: CASSMDRANNSPLHF.

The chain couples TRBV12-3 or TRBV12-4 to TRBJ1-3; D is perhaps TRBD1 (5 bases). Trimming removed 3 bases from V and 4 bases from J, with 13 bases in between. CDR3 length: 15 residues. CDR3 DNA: TGTGCCAGCAGTTTGGAGGGGCTTTCGGGAAACACCATATATTTT. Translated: CASSLEGLSGNTIYF.

CDR3 loop: CASSPRGGNYGYTF. CDR3 in DNA: TGTGCCAGCAGCCCCCGAGGGGGGAACTATGGCTACACCTTC. The chain links TRBV5-4 to TRBJ1-2; D is possibly TRBD1 (6 bases). Trimming took 4 bases from V and 2 from J, leaving 12 bases between them. The CDR3 contains 14 residues. Germline V gene sequence: CDR1 SGHNT, CDR2 YYREEE (reference sequence).

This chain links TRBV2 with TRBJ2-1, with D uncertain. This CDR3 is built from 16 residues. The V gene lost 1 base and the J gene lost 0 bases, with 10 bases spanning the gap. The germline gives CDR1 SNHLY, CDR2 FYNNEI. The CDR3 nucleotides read TGTGCCAGCAGTGAAGGGGTACTCAGCTCCTACAATGAGCAGTTCTTC. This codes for CASSEGVLSSYNEQFF.